The T cell receptor (beta chain) under discussion was sequenced for a study of a mutant IDH1 vaccine in newly diagnosed glioma. Study information: Vaccines were begun 4-6 weeks after radiotherapy alone, or with temozolomide cycles. Treated patients had a mean age of about 44 years and a sex split that was around 62% male and approximately 38% female. Study-wide results and limits: Evidence of vaccine-induced immune responses was documented in approximately 93% of patients.

This sample's time point: week 23, last vaccination. Doses of 300 ug of mutant IDH1 20-mer peptide were given with topical imiquimod. The CDR3 extends over 13 amino acids. The germline CDR1 and CDR2 sequences are SGHNT and YYREEE (reference sequence). V lost 4 bases, J lost 0 bases, and 6 bases lay in between. Turning to this clone: Antigen unknown.

Some clones are missing from TCRdb's copy, which holds only in-frame ones; the method was immunoSEQ multiplex PCR. The data show 50,000 to 70,000 clones, 81% seen once. This TCR derives from a middle-aged woman with glioma. Some clones in this sample may be carry-over from other donors' samples. The chain uses TRBV5-4 and TRBJ2-3; D is undetermined. The specimen was PBMCs, collected from a glioma patient whose treatment included an IDH1 peptide vaccine. The CDR3 DNA is TGTGCCAGCAGCCAAGACAGCACAGATACGCAGTATTTT. Amino acids: CASSQDSTDTQYF.